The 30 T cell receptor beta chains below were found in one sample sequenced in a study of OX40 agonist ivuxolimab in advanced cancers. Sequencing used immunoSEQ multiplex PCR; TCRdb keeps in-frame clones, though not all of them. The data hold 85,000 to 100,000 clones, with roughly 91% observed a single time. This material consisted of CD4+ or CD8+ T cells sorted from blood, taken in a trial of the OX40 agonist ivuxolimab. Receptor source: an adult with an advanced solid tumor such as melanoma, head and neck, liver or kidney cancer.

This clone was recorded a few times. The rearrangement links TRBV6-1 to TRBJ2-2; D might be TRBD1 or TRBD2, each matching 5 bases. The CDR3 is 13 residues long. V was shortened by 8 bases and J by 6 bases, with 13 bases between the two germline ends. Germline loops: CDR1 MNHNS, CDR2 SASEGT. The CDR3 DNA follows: TGTGCCAGCGAGGGAGTGGGGGCCGGGGAGCTGTTTTTT. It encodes CASEGVGAGELFF.

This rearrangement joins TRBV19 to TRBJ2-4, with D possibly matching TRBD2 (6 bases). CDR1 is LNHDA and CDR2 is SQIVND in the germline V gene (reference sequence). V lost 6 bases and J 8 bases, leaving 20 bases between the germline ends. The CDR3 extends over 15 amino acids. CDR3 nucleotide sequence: TGTGCCAGTAGCGCACCCGCCCGGGGGTACGACATTCAGTACTTC. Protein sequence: CASSAPARGYDIQYF.

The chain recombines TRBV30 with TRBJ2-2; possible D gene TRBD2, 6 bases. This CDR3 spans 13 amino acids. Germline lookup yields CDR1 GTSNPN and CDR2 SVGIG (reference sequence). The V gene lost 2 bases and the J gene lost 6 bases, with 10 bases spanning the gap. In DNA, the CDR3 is TGTGCCTGGAGTTTGGCTAGCGCCGGGGAGCTGTTTTTT. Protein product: CAWSLASAGELFF.

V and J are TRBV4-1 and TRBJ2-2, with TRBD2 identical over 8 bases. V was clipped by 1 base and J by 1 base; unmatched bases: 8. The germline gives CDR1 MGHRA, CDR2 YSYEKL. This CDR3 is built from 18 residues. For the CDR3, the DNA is TGCGCCAGCAGCCAAGCAGGTGGTAGCGGGGTGAACACCGGGGAGCTGTTTTTT. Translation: CASSQAGGSGVNTGELFF.

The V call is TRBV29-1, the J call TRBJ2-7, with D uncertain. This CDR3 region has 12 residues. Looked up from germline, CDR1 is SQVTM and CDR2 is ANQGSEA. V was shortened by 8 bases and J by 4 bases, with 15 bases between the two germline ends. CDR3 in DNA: TGCAGCCCCGCCCCCCGCTGGTACGAGCAGTACTTC. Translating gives CSPAPRWYEQYF.

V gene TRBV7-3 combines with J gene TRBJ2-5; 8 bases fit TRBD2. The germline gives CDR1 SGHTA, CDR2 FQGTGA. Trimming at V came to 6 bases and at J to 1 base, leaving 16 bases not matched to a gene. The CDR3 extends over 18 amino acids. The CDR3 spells CASSPPWGLAGFQETQYF. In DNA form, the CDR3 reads TGTGCCAGCAGTCCCCCTTGGGGTCTAGCGGGTTTCCAAGAGACCCAGTACTTC.

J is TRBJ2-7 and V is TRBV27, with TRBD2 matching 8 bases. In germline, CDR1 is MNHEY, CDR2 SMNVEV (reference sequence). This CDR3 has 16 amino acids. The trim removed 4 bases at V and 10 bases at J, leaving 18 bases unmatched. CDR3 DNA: TGTGCCAGCAGTTCCACCCCCCGGGTTAGCGGGAAAGCTCAGTACTTC. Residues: CASSSTPRVSGKAQYF.

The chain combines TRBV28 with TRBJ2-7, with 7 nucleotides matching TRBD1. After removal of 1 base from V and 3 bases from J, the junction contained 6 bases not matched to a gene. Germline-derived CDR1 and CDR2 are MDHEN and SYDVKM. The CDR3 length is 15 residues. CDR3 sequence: CASSLSGAGGYEQYF. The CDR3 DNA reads TGTGCCAGCAGTTTATCGGGTGCAGGGGGCTACGAGCAGTACTTC.

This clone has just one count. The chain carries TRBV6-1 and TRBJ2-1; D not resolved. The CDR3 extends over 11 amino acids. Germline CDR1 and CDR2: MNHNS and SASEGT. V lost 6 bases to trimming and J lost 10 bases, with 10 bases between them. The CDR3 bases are TGTGCCAGCAGGGCCGGGCCGGAGCAGTTCTTC. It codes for CASRAGPEQFF.

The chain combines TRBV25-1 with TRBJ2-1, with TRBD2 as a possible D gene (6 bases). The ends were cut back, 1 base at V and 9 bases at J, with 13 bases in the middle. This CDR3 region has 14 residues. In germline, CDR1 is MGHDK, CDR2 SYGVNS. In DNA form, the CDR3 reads TGTGCCAGCAGTGAATCTAGCGTCCCCGGTGAGCAGTTCTTC. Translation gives CASSESSVPGEQFF.

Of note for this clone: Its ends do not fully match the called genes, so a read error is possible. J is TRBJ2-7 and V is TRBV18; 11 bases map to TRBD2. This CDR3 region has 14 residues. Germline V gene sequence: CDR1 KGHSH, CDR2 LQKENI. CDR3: CASSPLAGDPEQYF. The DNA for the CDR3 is TGTGCCAGCTCGCCACTAGCGGGGGACCCCGAGCAGTACTTC.

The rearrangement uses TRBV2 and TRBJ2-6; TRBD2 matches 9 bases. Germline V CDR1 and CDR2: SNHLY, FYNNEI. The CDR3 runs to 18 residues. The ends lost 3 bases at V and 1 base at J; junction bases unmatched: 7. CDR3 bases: TGTGCCAGCAGTGAGCTGGGACTAGCCAAATCTGGGGCCAACGTCCTGACTTTC. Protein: CASSELGLAKSGANVLTF.

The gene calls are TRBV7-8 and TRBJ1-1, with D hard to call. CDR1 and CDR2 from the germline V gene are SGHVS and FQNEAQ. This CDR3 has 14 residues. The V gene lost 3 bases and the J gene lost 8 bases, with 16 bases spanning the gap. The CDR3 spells CASSFQRLLGEAFF. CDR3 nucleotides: TGTGCCAGCAGCTTCCAGCGATTGCTGGGCGAAGCTTTCTTT.

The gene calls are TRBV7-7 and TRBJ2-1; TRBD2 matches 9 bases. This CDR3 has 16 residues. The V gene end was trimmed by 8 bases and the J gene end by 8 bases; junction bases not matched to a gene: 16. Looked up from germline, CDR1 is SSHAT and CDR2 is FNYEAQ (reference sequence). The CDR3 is CASYLQGGRALYEQFF. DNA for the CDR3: TGTGCCAGCTACCTCCAGGGCGGGAGGGCCCTCTATGAGCAGTTCTTC.

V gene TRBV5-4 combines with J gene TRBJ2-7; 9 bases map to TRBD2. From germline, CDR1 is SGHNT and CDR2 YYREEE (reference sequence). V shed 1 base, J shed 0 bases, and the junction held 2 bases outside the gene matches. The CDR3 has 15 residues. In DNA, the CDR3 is TGTGCCAGCAGCTTGTCTAGCGGGGACTCCTACGAGCAGTACTTC. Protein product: CASSLSSGDSYEQYF.

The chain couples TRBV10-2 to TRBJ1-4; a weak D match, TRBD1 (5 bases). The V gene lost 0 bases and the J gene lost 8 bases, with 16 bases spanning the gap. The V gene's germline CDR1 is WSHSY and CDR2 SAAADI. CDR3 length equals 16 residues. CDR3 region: CASSESGTTRREKLFF. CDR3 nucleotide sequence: TGCGCCAGCAGTGAGTCGGGGACTACCCGACGGGAAAAACTGTTTTTT.

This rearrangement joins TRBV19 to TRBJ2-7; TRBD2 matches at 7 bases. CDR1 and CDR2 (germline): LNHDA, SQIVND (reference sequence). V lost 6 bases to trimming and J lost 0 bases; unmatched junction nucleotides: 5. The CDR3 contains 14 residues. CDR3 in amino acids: CASSGLDPSYEQYF. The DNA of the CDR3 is TGTGCCAGTAGCGGACTAGATCCCTCCTACGAGCAGTACTTC.

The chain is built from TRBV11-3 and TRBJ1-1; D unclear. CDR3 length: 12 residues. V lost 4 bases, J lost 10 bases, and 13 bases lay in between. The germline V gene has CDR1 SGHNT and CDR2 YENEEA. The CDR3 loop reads CASSWGQLRAFF. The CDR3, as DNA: TGTGCCAGCAGCTGGGGTCAGCTCCGAGCTTTCTTT.

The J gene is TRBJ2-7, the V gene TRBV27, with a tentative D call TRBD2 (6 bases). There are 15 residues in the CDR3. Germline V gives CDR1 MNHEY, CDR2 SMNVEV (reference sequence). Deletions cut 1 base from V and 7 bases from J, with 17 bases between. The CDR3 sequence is CASSLFRDSLSEQYF. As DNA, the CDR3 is TGTGCCAGCAGTTTATTTCGGGACTCCCTGTCTGAGCAGTACTTC.

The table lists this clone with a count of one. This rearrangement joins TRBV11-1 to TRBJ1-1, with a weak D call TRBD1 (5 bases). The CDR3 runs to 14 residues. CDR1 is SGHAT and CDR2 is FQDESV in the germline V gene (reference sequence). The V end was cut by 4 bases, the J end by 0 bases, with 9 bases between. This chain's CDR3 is CASSSGVVNTEAFF. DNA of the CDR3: TGTGCCAGCAGCTCGGGGGTAGTGAACACTGAAGCTTTCTTT.

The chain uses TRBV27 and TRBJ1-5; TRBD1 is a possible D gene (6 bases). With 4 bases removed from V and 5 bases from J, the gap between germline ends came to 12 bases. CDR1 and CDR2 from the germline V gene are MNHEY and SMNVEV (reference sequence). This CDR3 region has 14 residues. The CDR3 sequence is CASSSQGSDQPQHF. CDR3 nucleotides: TGTGCCAGCAGTTCACAGGGAAGTGATCAGCCCCAGCATTTT.

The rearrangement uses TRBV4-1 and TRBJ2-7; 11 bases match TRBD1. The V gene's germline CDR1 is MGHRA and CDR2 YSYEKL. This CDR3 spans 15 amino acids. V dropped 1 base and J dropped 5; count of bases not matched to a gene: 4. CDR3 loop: CASSQAGQGGHEQYF. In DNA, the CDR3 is TGCGCCAGCAGCCAAGCGGGACAGGGGGGCCACGAGCAGTACTTC.

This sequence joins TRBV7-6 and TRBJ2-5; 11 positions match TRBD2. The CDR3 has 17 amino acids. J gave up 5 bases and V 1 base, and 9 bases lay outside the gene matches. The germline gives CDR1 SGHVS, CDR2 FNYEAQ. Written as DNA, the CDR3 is TGTGCCAGCAGCTTAGGCCTACTAGCGGGAGTAGGGGAGACCCAGTACTTC. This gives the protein CASSLGLLAGVGETQYF.

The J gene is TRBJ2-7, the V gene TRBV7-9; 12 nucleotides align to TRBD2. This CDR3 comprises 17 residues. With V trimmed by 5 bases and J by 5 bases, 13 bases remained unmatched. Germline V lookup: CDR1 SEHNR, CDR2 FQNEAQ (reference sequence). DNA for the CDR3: TGTGCCAGCAGCCCCCCCCCAGGACTAGCGGGACCTCACGAGCAGTACTTC. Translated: CASSPPPGLAGPHEQYF.

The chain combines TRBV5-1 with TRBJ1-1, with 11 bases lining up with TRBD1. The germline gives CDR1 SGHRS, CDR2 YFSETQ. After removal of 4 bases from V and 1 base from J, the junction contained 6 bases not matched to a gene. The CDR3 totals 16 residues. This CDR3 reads CASSPDRGQGNTEAFF. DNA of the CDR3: TGCGCCAGCAGCCCGGACAGGGGGCAGGGGAACACTGAAGCTTTCTTT.

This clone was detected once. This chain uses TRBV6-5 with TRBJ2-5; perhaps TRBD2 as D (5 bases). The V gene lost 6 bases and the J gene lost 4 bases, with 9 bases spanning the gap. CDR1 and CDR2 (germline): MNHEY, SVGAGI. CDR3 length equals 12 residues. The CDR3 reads CASSLLGETQYF. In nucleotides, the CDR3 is TGTGCCAGCAGCCTACTAGGAGAGACCCAGTACTTC.

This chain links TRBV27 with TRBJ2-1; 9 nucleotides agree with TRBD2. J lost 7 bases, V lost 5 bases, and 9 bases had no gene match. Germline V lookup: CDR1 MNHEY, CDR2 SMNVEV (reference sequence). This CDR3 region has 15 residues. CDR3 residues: CASSLVSGGQNEQFF. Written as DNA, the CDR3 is TGTGCCAGCAGTCTCGTTAGCGGGGGCCAAAATGAGCAGTTCTTC.

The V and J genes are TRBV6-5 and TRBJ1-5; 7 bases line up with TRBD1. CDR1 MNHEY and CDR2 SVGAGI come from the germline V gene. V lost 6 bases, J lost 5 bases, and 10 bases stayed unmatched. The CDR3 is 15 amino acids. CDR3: CASSYRGKSHQPQHF. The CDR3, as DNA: TGTGCCAGCAGCTACAGGGGTAAGAGTCATCAGCCCCAGCATTTT.

The CDR3 DNA follows: TGTGCCAGCAGCCTCATGGGTCGCACTGAAGCTTTCTTT. Its translation is CASSLMGRTEAFF. V gene TRBV7-2 combines with J gene TRBJ1-1; D call uncertain. CDR1 is SGHTA, CDR2 FQGNSA, per germline. Trimming left V 5 bases short and J 4 bases short, with 11 bases between. The CDR3 has 13 amino acids. The entire variable domain, with the rest obtained from reference TRBV7-2 and TRBJ1-1, is as follows: GAGVSQSPSNKVTEKGKDVELRCDPISGHTALYWYRQSLGQGLEFLIYFQGNSAPDKSGLPSDRFSAERTGGSVSTLTIQRTQQEDSAVYLCASSLMGRTEAFFGQGTRLTVV.

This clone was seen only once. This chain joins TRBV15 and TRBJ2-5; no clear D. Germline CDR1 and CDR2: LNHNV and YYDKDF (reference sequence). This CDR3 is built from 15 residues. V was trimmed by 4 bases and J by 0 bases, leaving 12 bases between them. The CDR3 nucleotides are TGTGCCACCAGCACCGCTGAAGGGTACCAAGAGACCCAGTACTTC. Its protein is CATSTAEGYQETQYF.